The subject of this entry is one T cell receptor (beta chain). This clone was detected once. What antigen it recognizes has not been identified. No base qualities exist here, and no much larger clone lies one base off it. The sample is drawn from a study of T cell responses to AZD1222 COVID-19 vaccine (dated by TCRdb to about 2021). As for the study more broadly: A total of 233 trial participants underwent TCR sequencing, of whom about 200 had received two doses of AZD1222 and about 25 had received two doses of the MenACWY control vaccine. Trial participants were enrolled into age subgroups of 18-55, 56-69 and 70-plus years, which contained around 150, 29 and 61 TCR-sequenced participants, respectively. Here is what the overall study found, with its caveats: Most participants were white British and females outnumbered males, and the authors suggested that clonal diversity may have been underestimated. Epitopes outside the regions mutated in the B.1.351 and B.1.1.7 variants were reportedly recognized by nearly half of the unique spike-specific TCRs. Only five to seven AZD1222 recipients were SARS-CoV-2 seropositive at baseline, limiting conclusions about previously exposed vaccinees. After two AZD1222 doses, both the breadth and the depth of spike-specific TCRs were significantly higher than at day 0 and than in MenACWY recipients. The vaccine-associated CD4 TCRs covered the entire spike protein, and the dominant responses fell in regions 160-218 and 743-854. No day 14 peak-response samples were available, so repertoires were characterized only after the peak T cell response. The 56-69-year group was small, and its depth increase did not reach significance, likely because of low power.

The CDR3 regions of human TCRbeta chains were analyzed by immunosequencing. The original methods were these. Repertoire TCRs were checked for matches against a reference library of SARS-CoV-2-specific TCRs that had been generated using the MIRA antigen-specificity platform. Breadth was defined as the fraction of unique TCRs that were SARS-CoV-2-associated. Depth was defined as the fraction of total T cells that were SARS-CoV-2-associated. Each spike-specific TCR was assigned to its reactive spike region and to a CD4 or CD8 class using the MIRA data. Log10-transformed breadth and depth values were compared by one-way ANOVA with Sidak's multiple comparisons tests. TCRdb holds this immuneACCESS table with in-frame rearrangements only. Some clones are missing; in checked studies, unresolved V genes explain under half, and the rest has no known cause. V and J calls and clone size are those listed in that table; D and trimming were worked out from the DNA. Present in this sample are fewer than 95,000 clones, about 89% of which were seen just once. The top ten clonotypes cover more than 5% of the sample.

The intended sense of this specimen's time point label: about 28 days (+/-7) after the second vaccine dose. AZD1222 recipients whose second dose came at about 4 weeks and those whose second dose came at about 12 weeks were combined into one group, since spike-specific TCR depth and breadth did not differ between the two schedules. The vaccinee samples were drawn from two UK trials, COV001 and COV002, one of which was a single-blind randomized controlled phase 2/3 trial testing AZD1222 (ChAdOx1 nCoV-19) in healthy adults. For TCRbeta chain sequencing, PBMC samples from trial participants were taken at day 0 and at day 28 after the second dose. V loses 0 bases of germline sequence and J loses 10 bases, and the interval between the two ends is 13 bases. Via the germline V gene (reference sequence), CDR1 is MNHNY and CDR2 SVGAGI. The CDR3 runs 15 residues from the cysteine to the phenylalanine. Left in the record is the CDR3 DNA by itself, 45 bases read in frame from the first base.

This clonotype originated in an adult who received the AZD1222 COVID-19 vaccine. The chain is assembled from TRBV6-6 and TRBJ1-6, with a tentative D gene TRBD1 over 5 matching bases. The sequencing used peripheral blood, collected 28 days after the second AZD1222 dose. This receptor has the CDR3 CASSYSTVLRSPLHF. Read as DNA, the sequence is TGTGCCAGCAGTTACTCGACAGTACTCAGGTCACCCCTCCACTTT.